Described below is a single T cell receptor beta chain sequence and its context. This record comes from a study of blood T cell repertoires in COVID-19. As for the study in general: Some COVID-19 samples were acute and others convalescent; all came from the United States, Italy and Spain. The analysed material was cDNA or gDNA that came from T cells, B-cell-depleted T cells, or PBMCs.

In the authors' workflow: Scientists estimated how many nucleated cells there were by amplifying reference gene primers. TCRdb's table, derived via immunoSEQ multiplex PCR, lists solely in-frame clones and lacks some. V, J and clone size were drawn from that table, and D and trimming were deduced from the DNA. The sample lists 200,000 or so clones, 70% to 85% seen once, with around 2.4% in the top ten. The clonotype comes from a man aged 40-50 years who had recovered from COVID-19. Material: peripheral blood.

The CDR3 DNA is TGTGCCAGCAGCCAAGACGGAAGGCGGGGCTACACCTTC. This encodes CASSQDGRRGYTF. The rearrangement joins TRBV3-1 (or the pseudogene TRBV3-2) to TRBJ1-2; D not certain. Trimming removed 0 bases at V and 8 bases at J, with 10 bases between. CDR1 and CDR2 from the germline V gene are LGHDT and YNNKEL (reference sequence). CDR3 length: 13 amino acids.